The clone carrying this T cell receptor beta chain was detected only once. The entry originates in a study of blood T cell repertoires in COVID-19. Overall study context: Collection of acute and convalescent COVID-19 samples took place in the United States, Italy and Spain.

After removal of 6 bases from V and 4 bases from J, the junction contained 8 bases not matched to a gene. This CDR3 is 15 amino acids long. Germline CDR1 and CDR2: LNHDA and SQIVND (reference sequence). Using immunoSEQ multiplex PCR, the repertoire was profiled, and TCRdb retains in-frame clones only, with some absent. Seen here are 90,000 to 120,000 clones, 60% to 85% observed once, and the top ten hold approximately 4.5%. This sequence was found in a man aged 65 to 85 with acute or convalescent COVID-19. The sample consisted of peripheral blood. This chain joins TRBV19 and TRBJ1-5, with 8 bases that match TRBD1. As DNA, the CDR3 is TGTGCCAGTAGCACTCGGGACAGGCCAAATCAGCCCCAGCATTTT. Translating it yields CASSTRDRPNQPQHF.